This T cell receptor beta chain was captured in a study of circulating tumor DNA in untreated peripheral T-cell lymphoma. Worth noting for this clone: Its antigen is currently unknown. Compared with germline, one end of the junction differs, possibly owing to a read error.

Before treatment, baseline tumor tissue was collected for sequencing. Clones were read by immunoSEQ multiplex PCR, and TCRdb kept only the in-frame ones, dropping some. The sample yields about 7,200 clones, 70% to 85% seen once. Per the germline V gene, CDR1 is SGHNT and CDR2 is YENEEA. CDR3 length equals 16 residues. Notes on the study in general: In approximately 78% of patients, tumor-specific clonotypes were identified.

This chain joins TRBV11-3 and TRBJ2-7, with a weak D call TRBD1 (7 bases). Specimen: tumor tissue. The TCR was taken from a human donor with peripheral T-cell lymphoma. DNA of the CDR3: TGTGCCAGCAGCTTGGGTCCCGCAGGGGGGACCTATGAGCAGTACTTC. Translation gives CASSLGPAGGTYEQYF.